This TCR beta chain is drawn from a study of blood T cell repertoires in COVID-19. About the research overall: The United States, Italy and Spain provided the acute and convalescent COVID-19 samples.

Looked up from germline, CDR1 is DFQATT and CDR2 is SNEGSKA (reference sequence). CDR3 size: 11 residues. V was cut by 2 bases and J by 1 base, with 2 bases left in between. Clones were read by immunoSEQ multiplex PCR, and TCRdb kept only the in-frame ones, dropping some. The data contain approximately 150,000 clones, about 88% of them singletons. The sequence came from a man in his fifties or sixties with active or convalescent COVID-19. Sequences were obtained from peripheral blood. The V gene is TRBV20-1, the J gene TRBJ1-2, with D unresolved. CDR3 in amino acids: CSARLNYGYTF. CDR3 nucleotide sequence: TGCAGTGCTAGACTTAACTATGGCTACACCTTC.